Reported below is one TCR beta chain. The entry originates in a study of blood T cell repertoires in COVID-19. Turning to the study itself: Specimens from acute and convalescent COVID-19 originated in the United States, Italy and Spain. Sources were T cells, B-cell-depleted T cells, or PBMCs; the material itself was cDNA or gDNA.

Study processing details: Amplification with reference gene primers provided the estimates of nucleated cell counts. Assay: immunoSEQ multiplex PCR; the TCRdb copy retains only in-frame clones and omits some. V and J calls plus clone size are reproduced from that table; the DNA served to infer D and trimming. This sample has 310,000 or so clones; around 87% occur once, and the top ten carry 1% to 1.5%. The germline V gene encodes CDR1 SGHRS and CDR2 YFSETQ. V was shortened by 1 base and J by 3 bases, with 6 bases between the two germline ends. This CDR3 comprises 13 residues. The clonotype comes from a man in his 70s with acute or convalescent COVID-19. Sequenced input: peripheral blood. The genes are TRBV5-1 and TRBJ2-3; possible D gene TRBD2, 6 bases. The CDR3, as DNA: TGCGCCAGCAGCTTGAGCGGGACAGATACGCAGTATTTT. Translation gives CASSLSGTDTQYF.